The present T cell receptor (beta chain) was sequenced within a study of beta chain features in type 1 diabetes. Across the whole study: Sorted cells from all samples, numbering fewer than 120,000,000, were examined.

Each of the CD4+ naive, central memory, regulatory and stem cell-like memory populations was sorted via CD45RO/CCR7/CD25/CD127/CD95/CD27. Expressed TCRB transcripts were sequenced, since all the RNA that had been isolated was reverse transcribed. TCRdb's copy holds only in-frame clones and misses some; the assay was immunoSEQ multiplex PCR. In the table there are just over 450,000 clones, 30% of which are singletons. Sequencing was performed on naive CD4+ T cells from blood. The sequence was collected from a young man in good health.

CDR3 residues: CAWSADRAPYGYTF. The CDR3 coding sequence is TGTGCCTGGAGTGCGGACAGGGCGCCCTATGGCTACACCTTC. The rearrangement uses TRBV30 and TRBJ1-2, with 8 bases aligning to TRBD1. This CDR3 region has 14 residues. Per germline, CDR1 GTSNPN and CDR2 SVGIG (reference sequence). The J segment lost 4 bases and the V segment lost 1 base, leaving 5 bases of the junction unmatched. The entire variable domain, with the rest obtained from reference TRBV30 and TRBJ1-2, is as follows: SQTIHQWPATLVQPVGSPLSLECTVEGTSNPNLYWYRQAAGRGLQLLFYSVGIGQISSEVPQNLSASRPQDRQFILSSKKLLLSDSGFYLCAWSADRAPYGYTFGSGTRLTVV.